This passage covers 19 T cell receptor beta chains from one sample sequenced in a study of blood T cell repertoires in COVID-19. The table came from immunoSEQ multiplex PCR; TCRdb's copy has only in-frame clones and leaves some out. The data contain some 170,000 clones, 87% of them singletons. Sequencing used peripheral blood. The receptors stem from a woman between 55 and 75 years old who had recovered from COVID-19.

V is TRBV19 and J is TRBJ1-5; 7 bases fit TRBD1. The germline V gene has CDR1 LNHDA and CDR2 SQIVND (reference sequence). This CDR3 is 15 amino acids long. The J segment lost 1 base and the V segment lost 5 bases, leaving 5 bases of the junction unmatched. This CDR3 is CASSVDRASNQPQHF. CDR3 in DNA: TGTGCCAGTAGTGTCGACAGGGCCAGCAATCAGCCCCAGCATTTT.

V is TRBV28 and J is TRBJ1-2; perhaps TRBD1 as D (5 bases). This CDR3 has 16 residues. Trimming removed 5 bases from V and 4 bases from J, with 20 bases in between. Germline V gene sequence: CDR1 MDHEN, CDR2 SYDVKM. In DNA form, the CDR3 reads TGTGCCAGCAGTCCCCCGTCAGGGATGGCCCTCTATGGCTACACCTTC. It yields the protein CASSPPSGMALYGYTF.

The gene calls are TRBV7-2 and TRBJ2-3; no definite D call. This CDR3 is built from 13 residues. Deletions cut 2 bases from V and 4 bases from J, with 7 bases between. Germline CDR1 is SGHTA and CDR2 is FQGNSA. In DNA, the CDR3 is TGTGCCAGCAGCTTAAGTACGGCAGATACGCAGTATTTT. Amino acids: CASSLSTADTQYF.

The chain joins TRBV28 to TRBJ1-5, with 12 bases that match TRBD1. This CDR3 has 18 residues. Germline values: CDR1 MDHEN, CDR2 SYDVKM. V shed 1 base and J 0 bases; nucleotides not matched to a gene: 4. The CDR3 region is CASSLSGTGGYSNQPQHF. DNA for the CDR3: TGTGCCAGCAGTTTATCCGGGACAGGGGGCTATAGCAATCAGCCCCAGCATTTT.

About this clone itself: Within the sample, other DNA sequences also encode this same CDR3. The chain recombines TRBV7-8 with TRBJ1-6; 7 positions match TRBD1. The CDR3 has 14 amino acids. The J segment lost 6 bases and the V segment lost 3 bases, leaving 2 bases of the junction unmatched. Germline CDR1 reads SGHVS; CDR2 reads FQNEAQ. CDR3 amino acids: CASSLGQLNSPLHF. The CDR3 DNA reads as TGTGCCAGCAGCTTGGGACAGCTTAATTCACCCCTCCACTTT.

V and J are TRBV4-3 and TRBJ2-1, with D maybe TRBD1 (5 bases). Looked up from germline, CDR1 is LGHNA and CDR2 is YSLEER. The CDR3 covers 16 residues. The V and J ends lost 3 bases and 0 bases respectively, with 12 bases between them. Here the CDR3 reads CASSHLDRGSYNEQFF. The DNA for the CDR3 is TGCGCCAGCAGCCATCTCGACAGAGGCTCCTACAATGAGCAGTTCTTC.

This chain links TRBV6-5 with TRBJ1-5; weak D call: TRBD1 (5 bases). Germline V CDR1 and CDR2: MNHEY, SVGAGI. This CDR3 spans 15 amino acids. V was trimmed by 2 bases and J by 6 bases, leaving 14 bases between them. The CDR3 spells CASSYRGGTSQPQHF. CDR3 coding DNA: TGTGCCAGCAGTTACAGAGGAGGGACTTCTCAGCCCCAGCATTTT.

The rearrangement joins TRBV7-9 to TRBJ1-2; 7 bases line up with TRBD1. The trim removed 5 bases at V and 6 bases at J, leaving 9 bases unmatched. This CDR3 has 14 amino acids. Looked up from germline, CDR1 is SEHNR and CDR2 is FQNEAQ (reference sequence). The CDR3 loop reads CASSRPGQFNGYTF. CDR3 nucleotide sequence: TGTGCCAGCAGCCGCCCGGGACAGTTTAATGGCTACACCTTC.

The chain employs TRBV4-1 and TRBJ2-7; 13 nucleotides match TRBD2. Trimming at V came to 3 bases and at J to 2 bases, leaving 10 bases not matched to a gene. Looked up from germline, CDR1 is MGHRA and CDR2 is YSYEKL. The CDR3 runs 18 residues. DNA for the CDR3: TGCGCCAGCAGCCAGACTCCTGCGACTAGCGGGGGGACCTACGAGCAGTACTTC. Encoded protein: CASSQTPATSGGTYEQYF.

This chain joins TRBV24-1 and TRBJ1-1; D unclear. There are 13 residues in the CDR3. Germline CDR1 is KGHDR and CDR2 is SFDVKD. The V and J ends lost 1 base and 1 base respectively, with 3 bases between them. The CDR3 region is CATSDFKNTEAFF. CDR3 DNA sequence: TGTGCCACCAGTGATTTCAAGAACACTGAAGCTTTCTTT.

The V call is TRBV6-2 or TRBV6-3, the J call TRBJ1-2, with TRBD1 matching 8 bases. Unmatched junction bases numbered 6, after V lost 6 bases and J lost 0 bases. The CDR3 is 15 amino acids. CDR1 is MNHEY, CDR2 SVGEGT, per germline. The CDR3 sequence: CASRPDRGANYGYTF. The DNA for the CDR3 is TGTGCCAGCAGGCCTGACAGGGGAGCTAACTATGGCTACACCTTC.

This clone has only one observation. DNA for the CDR3: TGTGCCAGCAGCTTAGCCTTCGGGGGATCCTACGAGCAGTACTTC. This encodes CASSLAFGGSYEQYF. The chain is built from TRBV11-2 and TRBJ2-7; a weak D match, TRBD2 (6 bases). Germline V gene sequence: CDR1 SGHAT, CDR2 FQNNGV. V shed 1 base and J shed 1 base, with 11 bases lying between them. This CDR3 comprises 15 residues.

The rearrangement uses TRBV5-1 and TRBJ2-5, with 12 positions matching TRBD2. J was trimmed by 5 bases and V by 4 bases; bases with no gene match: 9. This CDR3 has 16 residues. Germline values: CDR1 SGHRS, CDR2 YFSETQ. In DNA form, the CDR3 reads TGCGCCAGCAGCGCCGGGCTAGCGGGGGGGCAGGAGACCCAGTACTTC. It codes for CASSAGLAGGQETQYF.

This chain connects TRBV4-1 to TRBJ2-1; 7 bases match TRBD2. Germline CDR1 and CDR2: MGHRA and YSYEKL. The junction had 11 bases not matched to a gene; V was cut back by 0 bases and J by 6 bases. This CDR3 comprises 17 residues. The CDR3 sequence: CASSQDWEGLGVNEQFF. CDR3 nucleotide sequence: TGCGCCAGCAGCCAAGATTGGGAGGGCCTAGGGGTCAATGAGCAGTTCTTC.

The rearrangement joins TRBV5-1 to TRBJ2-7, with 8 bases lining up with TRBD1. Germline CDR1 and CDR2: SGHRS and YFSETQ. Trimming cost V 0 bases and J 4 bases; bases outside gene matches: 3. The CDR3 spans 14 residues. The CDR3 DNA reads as TGCGCCAGCAGCTTGGGGGACAGGAGGTACGAGCAGTACTTC. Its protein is CASSLGDRRYEQYF.

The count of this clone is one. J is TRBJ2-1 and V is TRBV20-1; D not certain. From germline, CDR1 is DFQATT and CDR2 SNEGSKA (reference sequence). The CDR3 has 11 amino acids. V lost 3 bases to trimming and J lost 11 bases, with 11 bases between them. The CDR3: CSASFADKQFF. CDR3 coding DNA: TGCAGTGCTAGTTTCGCGGATAAGCAGTTCTTC.

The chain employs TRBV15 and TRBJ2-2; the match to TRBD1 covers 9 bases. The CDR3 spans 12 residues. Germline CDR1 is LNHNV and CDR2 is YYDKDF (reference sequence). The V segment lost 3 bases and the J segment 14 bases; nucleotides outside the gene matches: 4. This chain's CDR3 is CATSSGQGKLFF. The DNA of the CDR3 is TGTGCCACCAGCAGTGGACAGGGGAAACTGTTTTTT.

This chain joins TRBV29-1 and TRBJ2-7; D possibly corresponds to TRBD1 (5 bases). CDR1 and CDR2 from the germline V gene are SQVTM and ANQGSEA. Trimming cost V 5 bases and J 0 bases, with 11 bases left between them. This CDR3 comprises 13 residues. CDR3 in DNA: TGCAGCGTTACAGGTTTAACCTCCTACGAGCAGTACTTC. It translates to CSVTGLTSYEQYF.

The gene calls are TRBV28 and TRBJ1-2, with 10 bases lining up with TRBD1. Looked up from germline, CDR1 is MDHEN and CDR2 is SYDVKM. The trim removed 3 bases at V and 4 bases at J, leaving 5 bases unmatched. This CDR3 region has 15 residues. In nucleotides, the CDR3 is TGTGCCAGCAGTTTCACACGACAGGGGGCCTATGGCTACACCTTC. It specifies CASSFTRQGAYGYTF.